Listed below are T cell receptor beta chains from one sample, sequenced in a study of shared clonotypes between healthy human individuals. The repertoire was sequenced with immunoSEQ multiplex PCR; TCRdb's copy has only in-frame clones and lacks some. The sample has roughly 2,500,000 clones; roughly 93% are singletons. Material: naive CD4+ T cells from PBMCs. These receptors were taken from a man younger than 35 in good health. Some clones in this sample may be carry-over from other donors' samples. The CDR3 runs from the conserved cysteine through the conserved F or W. A D gene is named only where the DNA matches it firmly. A clone size is listed for some rows: how often the clone was seen (once, few, many), or a class if it is expanded.

v_call: TRBV20-1; j_call: TRBJ1-1; d_call: NA; clone_size: NA; cdr3_aa: CSARETSEAFF; cdr3_nt: TGCAGTGCTAGAGAGACCTCCGAAGCTTTCTTT
v_call: TRBV7-3; j_call: TRBJ2-1; d_call: NA; clone_size: NA; cdr3_aa: CASSFSTSNNEQFF; cdr3_nt: TGTGCCAGCAGCTTTTCTACCTCCAACAATGAGCAGTTCTTC
v_call: TRBV5-1; j_call: TRBJ2-7; d_call: TRBD2; clone_size: NA; cdr3_aa: CASSLVVSSGRASYEQYF; cdr3_nt: TGCGCCAGCAGCTTGGTGGTCTCTAGCGGGAGGGCCTCGTACGAGCAGTACTTC
v_call: TRBV5-4; j_call: TRBJ2-6; d_call: NA; clone_size: NA; cdr3_aa: CASSPRTSGANVLTF; cdr3_nt: TGTGCCAGCAGCCCTCGGACGTCTGGGGCCAACGTCCTGACTTTC
v_call: TRBV5-1; j_call: TRBJ1-2; d_call: NA; clone_size: NA; cdr3_aa: CASSLVAGARGGYTF; cdr3_nt: TGCGCCAGCAGCTTGGTGGCGGGGGCGCGCGGTGGCTACACCTTC
v_call: TRBV5-4; j_call: TRBJ1-3; d_call: NA; clone_size: once; cdr3_aa: CASSRAGTGNTIYF; cdr3_nt: TGTGCCAGCAGCCGAGCTGGGACAGGAAACACCATATATTTT
v_call: TRBV7-7; j_call: TRBJ2-7; d_call: NA; clone_size: NA; cdr3_aa: CASSFDREAREQYF; cdr3_nt: TGTGCCAGCAGCTTTGATAGGGAAGCTCGGGAGCAGTACTTC
v_call: TRBV18; j_call: TRBJ1-2; d_call: NA; clone_size: NA; cdr3_aa: CASSPWGHTNYGYTF; cdr3_nt: TGTGCCAGCTCACCCTGGGGACATACTAACTATGGCTACACCTTC
v_call: TRBV19; j_call: TRBJ1-1; d_call: TRBD1; clone_size: NA; cdr3_aa: CASTLGQALFF; cdr3_nt: TGTGCCAGTACCCTCGGACAGGCCCTTTTCTTT
v_call: TRBV4-3; j_call: TRBJ2-7; d_call: NA; clone_size: once; cdr3_aa: CASSQDRDTEQYF; cdr3_nt: TGCGCCAGCAGCCAAGACCGGGACACCGAGCAGTACTTC
v_call: TRBV11-2; j_call: TRBJ2-3; d_call: TRBD1; clone_size: NA; cdr3_aa: CASSHGTASTDTQYF; cdr3_nt: TGTGCCAGCAGCCACGGGACAGCTAGCACAGATACGCAGTATTTT